The rows below give T cell receptor beta chains drawn from one sample of a study of shared clonotypes between healthy human individuals. Repertoires were generated with immunoSEQ multiplex PCR, while TCRdb's copy carries only in-frame clones and drops some. The sample holds over a million clones, over 95% seen once. Sequenced: naive CD4+ T cells sorted from blood. The source is a man aged 30 to 39 in good health. The CDR3 runs from the conserved cysteine through the conserved F or W. The D gene is left open where the match is weak. Clone size is shown for a subset of rows, as once, few, many or a class of expanded clone.

TRBV7-2,NA,TRBJ2-5,NA,TGTGCCAGCAGCTTAGAGCTAGTGTCCCAGTACTTC,CASSLELVSQYF
TRBV11-2,NA,TRBJ2-5,TRBD2,TGTGCCAGCAGCTCCCCGTCCGGAGGACTAGCGGGCGAGACCCAGTACTTC,CASSSPSGGLAGETQYF
TRBV7-3,NA,TRBJ2-1,NA,TGTGCCAGCAGCAGCCAGGGGGGACTCATAGCGGGAAGCGCCTACAATGAGCAGTTCTTC,CASSSQGGLIAGSAYNEQFF
TRBV30,few,TRBJ1-5,NA,TGTGCCTGGAGTGCCAACCCTATGAGGCTTAGCAATCAGCCCCAGCATTTT,CAWSANPMRLSNQPQHF
TRBV27,NA,TRBJ2-5,NA,TGTGCCAGCAGTTTAGGGAGACGAGAGACCCAGTACTTC,CASSLGRRETQYF
TRBV11-2,once,TRBJ2-3,NA,TGTGCCAGCAGCTTAGAAGAACAACCATTCACAGATACGCAGTATTTT,CASSLEEQPFTDTQYF
TRBV10-2,NA,TRBJ1-5,NA,TGCGCCAGCAGTGGACAAAATAGACACGGGAGCAATCAGCCCCAGCATTTT,CASSGQNRHGSNQPQHF
TRBV18,NA,TRBJ2-7,TRBD1,TGTGCCAGCTCACCACTAGGACAGGGTTCCTACGAGCAGTACTTC,CASSPLGQGSYEQYF
TRBV7-2,NA,TRBJ2-2,NA,TGTGCCAGCAGCCGGAGTATGACCGGGGAGCTGTTTTTT,CASSRSMTGELFF
TRBV18,NA,TRBJ1-1,TRBD1,TGTGCCAGCTCACCCAGACAGGGCAGGGGGATGAACACTGAAGCTTTCTTT,CASSPRQGRGMNTEAFF
TRBV19,NA,TRBJ2-2,TRBD1,TGTGCCAGTAGTATGAAACGGACAGGGGTGAGCGGGGAGCTGTTTTTT,CASSMKRTGVSGELFF
TRBV19,NA,TRBJ1-2,NA,TGTGCCAGTAGGTACAGGGATAGTGGCTACACCTTC,CASRYRDSGYTF
TRBV14,NA,TRBJ1-1,TRBD1,TGTGCCAGCAGCCACCAGGGGGCTGGAGCTTTCTTT,CASSHQGAGAFF
TRBV27,once,TRBJ2-3,NA,TGTGCCAGCAGTTACAAGAGCACAGATACGCAGTATTTT,CASSYKSTDTQYF
TRBV2,NA,TRBJ2-3,TRBD2,TGTGCCAGCGTCCCAGCGGGAGGGTTTAGCACAGATACGCAGTATTTT,CASVPAGGFSTDTQYF
TRBV11-2,NA,TRBJ2-7,NA,TGTGCCAGCAGCCCACGACTAGACCCCCCCTACGAGCAGTACTTC,CASSPRLDPPYEQYF
TRBV7-8,NA,TRBJ2-7,NA,TGTGCCAGCAGCCGCAGAACACCAAGGGGCGAGCAGTACTTC,CASSRRTPRGEQYF